This T cell receptor beta chain appears in the sequencing data of a study of blood T cell repertoires in COVID-19. This clone was found once. CDR3 length: 14 amino acids. In germline, CDR1 is LNHDA, CDR2 SQIVND (reference sequence). The authors' processing: How many nucleated cells were present was estimated from reference gene primer amplification. This table comes from immunoSEQ multiplex PCR, and its TCRdb copy is limited to in-frame clones, with some not included. The V and J calls and clone size are taken from that table; D and trimming were inferred from the DNA. The table records about 120,000 clones, roughly 80% of them present only once.

This chain uses TRBV19 with TRBJ2-2; no clear D gene. Sequenced: peripheral blood. The sequence derives from a man aged 65 to 85 with acute or convalescent COVID-19. The CDR3 DNA reads TGTGGCTCGTGCCCCCTTCGCGACACCGGGGAGCTGTTTTTT. The encoded protein is CGSCPLRDTGELFF. The complete variable domain, with remaining parts taken from reference TRBV19 and TRBJ2-2, reads DGGITQSPKYLFRKEGQNVTLSCEQNLNHDAMYWYRQDPGQGLRLIYYSQIVNDFQKGDIAEGYSVSREKKESFPLTVTSAQKNPTAFYLCGSCPLRDTGELFFGEGSRLTVL.